Listed below are T cell receptor beta chains from one sample, sequenced in a study of somatic mutations in cytotoxic T cells in rheumatoid arthritis. Libraries were prepared by immunoSEQ multiplex PCR; TCRdb keeps only in-frame clonotypes and omits some of them. The sample has 6,300 or so clones, 60% to 80% seen once. The specimen was CD8+ T cells sorted from blood, collected at a follow-up visit. The receptors originated from a woman in her 70s with rheumatoid arthritis. Both conserved end residues are part of each CDR3. Fields, in order: J gene, V gene, D gene, CDR3 protein. The D gene is left open where the match is weak.

TRBJ2-3 | TRBV6-5 | - | CASSDRTNTQYF
TRBJ2-5 | TRBV5-4 | TRBD1 | CASSQSGGEETQYF
TRBJ1-1 | TRBV6-6 | - | CASSYSQGWPEAFF
TRBJ1-2 | TRBV7-9 | - | CASSLGGARSGYTF
TRBJ2-3 | TRBV4-1 | - | CASSQDTLTQYF
TRBJ2-5 | TRBV18 | - | CASSPVGGRQETQYF
TRBJ1-2 | TRBV7-9 | - | CASSFGQKIYGYTF
TRBJ1-1 | TRBV25-1 | TRBD1 | CASSSRTGLNTEAFF
TRBJ2-3 | TRBV9 | TRBD1 | CASSVAGTGGSDTQYF
TRBJ2-3 | TRBV11-2 | TRBD2 | CASSWGLAGGADTQYF
TRBJ2-1 | TRBV4-1 | TRBD2 | CASSQDWASGSREQFF
TRBJ1-1 | TRBV7-9 | - | CASIPGGRGFSNTEAFF
TRBJ1-2 | TRBV28 | TRBD1 | CASSPDRRYGYTF
TRBJ1-4 | TRBV19 | - | CASTGRAASFNEKLFF
TRBJ2-1 | TRBV29-1 | TRBD2 | CSVVTSGKLGREQFF
TRBJ2-7 | TRBV9 | TRBD1 | CASSASADRGPYEQYF
TRBJ1-5 | TRBV27 | - | CASSPGGAGQPQHF
TRBJ2-7 | TRBV27 | - | CASSLPGQTYEQYF
TRBJ1-5 | TRBV4-2 | - | CASSQSGGGTHQPQHF
TRBJ2-3 | TRBV15 | - | CATSRDVRRGDTQYF
TRBJ2-1 | TRBV29-1 | TRBD2 | CSVEFSWGGYNEQFF
TRBJ1-3 | TRBV5-6 | - | CASSYGTVGNTIYF
TRBJ2-3 | TRBV6-4 | TRBD2 | CASSENSGSVLSWYF
TRBJ2-1 | TRBV11-2 | - | CASSLDWGLRVDEQFF
- | TRBV28 | - | CASSAALNPYEQYF
TRBJ1-1 | TRBV28 | - | CASSFGTEAFF
TRBJ2-5 | TRBV11-3 | - | CASSDRELQETQYF
TRBJ1-2 | TRBV7-8 | - | CASSLGQRHYGYTF
TRBJ2-7 | TRBV9 | TRBD1 | CASSVGAGTAKEQYF
TRBJ2-5 | TRBV7-7 | TRBD1 | CASSGPGQGATGLQETQYF
TRBJ1-2 | TRBV9 | TRBD1 | CASSDPRTGSHGYTF
TRBJ2-3 | TRBV11-2 | TRBD1 | CASSPTGAADTQYF
TRBJ1-1 | TRBV18 | - | CASSPPEWAEAFF
TRBJ2-7 | TRBV10-3 | TRBD1 | CAISDRDRQYEQYF
TRBJ1-1 | TRBV27 | - | CASSLSGTFNTEAFF
TRBJ2-3 | TRBV7-8 | TRBD1 | CASSLGTGIGTDTQYF
TRBJ1-5 | TRBV15 | TRBD1 | CATSRDRGLNQPQHF
TRBJ2-7 | TRBV19 | TRBD2 | CASSMGLAGRYEQYF
TRBJ1-1 | TRBV5-1 | - | CASSLALYSLPNEAFF
TRBJ1-2 | TRBV19 | - | CASSMWGSGIYGYTF
TRBJ2-2 | TRBV10-3 | - | CAISDQSGELFF
TRBJ2-7 | TRBV6-1 | - | CASSEASSSLYEQYF
TRBJ2-1 | TRBV28 | - | CASSPSLYNEQFF
TRBJ2-7 | TRBV11-2 | - | CASSLELSYEQYF
TRBJ2-1 | TRBV27 | TRBD2 | CASRLAGGPDNEQFF
TRBJ2-5 | TRBV7-3 | TRBD1 | CASRSGTGGRETQYF
TRBJ2-1 | TRBV7-3 | - | CASSPKPSEAPYNEQFF
TRBJ2-5 | TRBV7-9 | - | CASSSSGGGIKETQYF
TRBJ2-7 | TRBV6-5 | - | CASSYEEDPSYEQYF
TRBJ2-7 | TRBV5-8 | - | CASSPVFYEQYF
TRBJ2-7 | TRBV9 | - | CASSVVETGPEQYF
TRBJ2-7 | TRBV14 | TRBD1 | CASSHLDRGGYEQYF
TRBJ2-7 | TRBV4-1 | TRBD2 | CASSQDAASGSYEQYF
TRBJ2-7 | TRBV6-6 | TRBD2 | CASRGAPTSGSHEQYF
TRBJ2-1 | TRBV5-6 | TRBD2 | CASRDSGRARNEQFF